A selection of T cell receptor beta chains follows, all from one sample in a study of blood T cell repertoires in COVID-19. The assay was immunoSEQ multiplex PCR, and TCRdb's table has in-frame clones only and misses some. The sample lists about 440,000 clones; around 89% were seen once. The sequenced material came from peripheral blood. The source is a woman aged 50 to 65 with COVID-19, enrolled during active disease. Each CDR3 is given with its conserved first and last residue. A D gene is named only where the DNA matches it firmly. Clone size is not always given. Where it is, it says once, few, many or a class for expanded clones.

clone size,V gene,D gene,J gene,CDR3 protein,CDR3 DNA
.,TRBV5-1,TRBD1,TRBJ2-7,CASSYRDRGNEQYF,TGCGCCAGCAGCTACCGGGACAGGGGCAACGAGCAGTACTTC
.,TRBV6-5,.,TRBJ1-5,CASSYQGKGQPQHF,TGTGCCAGCAGTTACCAGGGTAAGGGGCAGCCCCAGCATTTT
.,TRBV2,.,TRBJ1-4,CASSTGFSNEKLFF,TGTGCCAGCAGTACAGGGTTTTCTAATGAAAAACTGTTTTTT
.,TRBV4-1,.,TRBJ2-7,CASSQADSLGGPPYEQYF,TGCGCCAGCAGCCAAGCGGATTCCCTGGGGGGGCCCCCCTACGAGCAGTACTTC
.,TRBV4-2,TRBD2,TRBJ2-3,CASSQDRRGTSGGTDTQYF,TGTGCCAGCAGCCAAGATAGGAGGGGGACTAGCGGGGGCACAGATACGCAGTATTTT
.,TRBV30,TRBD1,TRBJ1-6,CAWSPRGQSPLHF,TGTGCCTGGAGTCCTAGGGGGCAATCACCCCTCCACTTT
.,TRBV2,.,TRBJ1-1,CASRRGIGEAFF,TGTGCCAGCAGGCGGGGGATCGGTGAAGCTTTCTTT
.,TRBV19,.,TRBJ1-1,CASIDTEAFF,TGTGCCAGTATCGACACTGAAGCTTTCTTT
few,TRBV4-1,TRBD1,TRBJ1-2,CASSQAITGQGAGGYTF,TGCGCCAGCAGCCAAGCCATCACGGGACAGGGGGCGGGTGGCTACACCTTC
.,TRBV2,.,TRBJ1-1,CASSQEETTVDTEAFF,TGTGCCAGCAGTCAGGAAGAAACGACAGTGGACACTGAAGCTTTCTTT
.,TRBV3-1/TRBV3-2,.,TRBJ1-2,CASSQAQGIYGYTF,TGTGCCAGCAGCCAAGCACAGGGAATCTATGGCTACACCTTC
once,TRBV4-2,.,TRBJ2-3,CASSQESRGTDTQYF,TGTGCCAGCAGCCAAGAGAGCAGGGGCACAGATACGCAGTATTTT
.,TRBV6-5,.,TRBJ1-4,CASSPGGGVNEKLFF,TGTGCCAGCAGTCCAGGCGGGGGAGTGAATGAAAAACTGTTTTTT
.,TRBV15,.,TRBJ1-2,CATSRGTEYGYTF,TGTGCCACCAGCAGAGGGACAGAATATGGCTACACCTTC